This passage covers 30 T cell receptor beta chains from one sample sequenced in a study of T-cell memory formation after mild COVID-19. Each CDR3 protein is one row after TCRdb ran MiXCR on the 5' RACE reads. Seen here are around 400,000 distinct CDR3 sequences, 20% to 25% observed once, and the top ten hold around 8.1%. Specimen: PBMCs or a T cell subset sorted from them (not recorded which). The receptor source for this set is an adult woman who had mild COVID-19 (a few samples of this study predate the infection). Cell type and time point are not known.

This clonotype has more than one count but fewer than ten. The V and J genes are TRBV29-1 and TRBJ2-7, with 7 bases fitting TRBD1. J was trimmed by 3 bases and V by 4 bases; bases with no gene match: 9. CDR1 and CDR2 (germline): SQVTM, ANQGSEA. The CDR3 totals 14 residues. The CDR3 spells CSVAERTGSYEQYF. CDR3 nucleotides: TGCAGCGTTGCAGAACGGACAGGCAGCTACGAGCAGTACTTC.

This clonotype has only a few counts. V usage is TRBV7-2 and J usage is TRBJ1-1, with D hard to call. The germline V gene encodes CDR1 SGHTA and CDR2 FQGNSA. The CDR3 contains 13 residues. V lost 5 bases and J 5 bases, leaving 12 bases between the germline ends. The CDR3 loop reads CASSRRVDTEAFF. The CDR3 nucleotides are TGTGCCAGCAGCCGGAGGGTCGATACTGAAGCTTTCTTT.

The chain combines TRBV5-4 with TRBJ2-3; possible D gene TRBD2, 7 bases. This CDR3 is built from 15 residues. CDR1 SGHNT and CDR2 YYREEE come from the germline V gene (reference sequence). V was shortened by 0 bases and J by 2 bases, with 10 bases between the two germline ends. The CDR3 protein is CASSLAAGHTDTQYF. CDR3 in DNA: TGTGCCAGCAGCTTGGCAGCGGGACACACAGATACGCAGTATTTT. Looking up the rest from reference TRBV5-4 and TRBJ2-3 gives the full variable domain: ETGVTQSPTHLIKTRGQQVTLRCSSQSGHNTVSWYQQALGQGPQFIFQYYREEENGRGNFPPRFSGLQFPNYSSELNVNALELDDSALYLCASSLAAGHTDTQYFGPGTRLTVL.

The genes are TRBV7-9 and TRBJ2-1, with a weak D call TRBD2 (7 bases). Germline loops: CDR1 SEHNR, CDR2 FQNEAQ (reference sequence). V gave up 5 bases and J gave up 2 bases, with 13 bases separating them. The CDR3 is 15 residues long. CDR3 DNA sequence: TGTGCCAGCAGCCCTACGGGGGGCCCCTACAATGAGCAGTTCTTC. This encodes CASSPTGGPYNEQFF.

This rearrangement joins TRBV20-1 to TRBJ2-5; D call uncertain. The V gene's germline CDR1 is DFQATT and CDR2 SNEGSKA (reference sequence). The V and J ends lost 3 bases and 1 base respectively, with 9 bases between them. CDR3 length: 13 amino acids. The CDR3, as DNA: TGCAGTGCTAGTCCGGCAGCCCAAGAGACCCAGTACTTC. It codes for CSASPAAQETQYF.

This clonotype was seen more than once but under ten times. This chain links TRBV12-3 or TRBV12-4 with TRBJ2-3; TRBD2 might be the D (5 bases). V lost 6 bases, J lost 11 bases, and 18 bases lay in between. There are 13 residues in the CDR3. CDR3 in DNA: TGTGCCAGCAGCTCAGCGGTGTCACTAGGGCAGTATTTT. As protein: CASSSAVSLGQYF.

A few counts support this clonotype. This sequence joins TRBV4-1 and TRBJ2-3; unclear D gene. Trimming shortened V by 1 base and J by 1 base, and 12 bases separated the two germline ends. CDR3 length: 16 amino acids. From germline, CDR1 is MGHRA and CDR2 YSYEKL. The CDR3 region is CASSQGWARGTDTQYF. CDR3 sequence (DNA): TGCGCCAGCAGCCAAGGTTGGGCTAGAGGCACAGATACGCAGTATTTT.

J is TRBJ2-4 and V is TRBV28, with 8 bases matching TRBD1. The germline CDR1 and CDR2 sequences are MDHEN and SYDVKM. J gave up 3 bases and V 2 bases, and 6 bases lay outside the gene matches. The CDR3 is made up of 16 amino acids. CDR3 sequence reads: CASSLPQGAGKNIQYF. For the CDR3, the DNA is TGTGCCAGCAGTTTACCTCAGGGGGCAGGCAAAAACATTCAGTACTTC.

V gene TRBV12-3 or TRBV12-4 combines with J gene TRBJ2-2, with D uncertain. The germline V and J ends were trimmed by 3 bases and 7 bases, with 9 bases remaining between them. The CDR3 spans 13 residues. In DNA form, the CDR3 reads TGTGCCAGCAGTTTTACGATGGACGGGGAGCTGTTTTTT. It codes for CASSFTMDGELFF.

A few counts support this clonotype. The DNA for the CDR3 is TGTGCCAGCAGCTCGAGGACTAGCGGGGAGAACAATGAGCAGTTCTTC. Translated: CASSSRTSGENNEQFF. The chain employs TRBV7-8 and TRBJ2-1; 12 nucleotides align to TRBD2. Germline CDR1 SGHVS, CDR2 FQNEAQ. With 4 bases clipped from V and 5 bases from J, the junction kept 6 bases outside the gene matches. The CDR3 is made up of 16 amino acids.

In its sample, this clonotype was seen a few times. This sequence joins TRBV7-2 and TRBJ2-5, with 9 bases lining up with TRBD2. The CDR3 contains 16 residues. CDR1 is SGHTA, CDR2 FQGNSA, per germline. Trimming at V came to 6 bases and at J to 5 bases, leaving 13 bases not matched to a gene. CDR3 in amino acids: CASSREWRGGRETQYF. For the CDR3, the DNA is TGTGCCAGCAGTCGAGAGTGGCGGGGGGGCCGCGAGACCCAGTACTTC.

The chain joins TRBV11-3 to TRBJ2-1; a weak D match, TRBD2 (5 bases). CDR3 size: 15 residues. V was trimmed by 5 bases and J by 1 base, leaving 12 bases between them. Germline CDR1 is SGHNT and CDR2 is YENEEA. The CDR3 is CASSPRTVSYNEQFF. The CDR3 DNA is TGTGCCAGCAGCCCTCGGACTGTGTCCTACAATGAGCAGTTCTTC.

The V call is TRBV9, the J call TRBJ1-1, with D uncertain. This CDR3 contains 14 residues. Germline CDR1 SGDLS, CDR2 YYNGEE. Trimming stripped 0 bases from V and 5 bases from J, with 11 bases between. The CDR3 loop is CASSVAPTGTEAFF. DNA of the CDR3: TGTGCCAGCAGCGTAGCTCCTACGGGGACTGAAGCTTTCTTT. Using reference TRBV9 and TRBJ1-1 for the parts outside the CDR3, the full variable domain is DSGVTQTPKHLITATGQRVTLRCSPRSGDLSVYWYQQSLDQGLQFLIQYYNGEERAKGNILERFSAQQFPDLHSELNLSSLELGDSALYFCASSVAPTGTEAFFGQGTRLTVV.

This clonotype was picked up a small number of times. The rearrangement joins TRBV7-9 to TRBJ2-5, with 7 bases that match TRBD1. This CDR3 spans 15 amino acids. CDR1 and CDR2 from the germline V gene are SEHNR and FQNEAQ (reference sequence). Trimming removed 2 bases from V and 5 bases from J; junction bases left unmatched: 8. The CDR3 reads CASSLPRQGLETQYF. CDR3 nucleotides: TGTGCCAGCAGCTTACCCCGACAGGGTTTGGAGACCCAGTACTTC.

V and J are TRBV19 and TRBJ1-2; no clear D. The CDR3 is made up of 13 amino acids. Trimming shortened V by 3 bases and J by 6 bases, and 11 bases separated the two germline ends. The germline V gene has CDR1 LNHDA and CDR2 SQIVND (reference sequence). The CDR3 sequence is CASSIKWVDGYTF. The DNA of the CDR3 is TGTGCCAGTAGTATCAAGTGGGTGGATGGCTACACCTTC. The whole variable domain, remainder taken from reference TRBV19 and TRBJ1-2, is DGGITQSPKYLFRKEGQNVTLSCEQNLNHDAMYWYRQDPGQGLRLIYYSQIVNDFQKGDIAEGYSVSREKKESFPLTVTSAQKNPTAFYLCASSIKWVDGYTFGSGTRLTVV.

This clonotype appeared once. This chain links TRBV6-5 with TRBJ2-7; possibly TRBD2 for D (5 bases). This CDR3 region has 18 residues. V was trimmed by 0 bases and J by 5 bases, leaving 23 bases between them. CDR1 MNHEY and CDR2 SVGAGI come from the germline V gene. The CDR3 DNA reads TGTGCCAGCAGTTACTCGATTTTAGGGTCGGCGGGTCTTGACGAGCAGTACTTC. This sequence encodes CASSYSILGSAGLDEQYF.

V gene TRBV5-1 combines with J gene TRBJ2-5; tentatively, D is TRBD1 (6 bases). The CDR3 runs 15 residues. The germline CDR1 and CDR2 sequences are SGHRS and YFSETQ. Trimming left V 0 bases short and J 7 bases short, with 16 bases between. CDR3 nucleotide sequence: TGCGCCAGCAGCTTGGCCGTCTCGGACAGTGGGACCCAGTACTTC. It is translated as CASSLAVSDSGTQYF.

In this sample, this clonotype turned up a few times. The CDR3, as DNA: TGTGCCAGCAGTTTACTTCGGGGGGGCCGTAATGAGCAGTTCTTC. It specifies CASSLLRGGRNEQFF. The J gene is TRBJ2-1, the V gene TRBV7-9, with 8 bases fitting TRBD2. Germline V gene data show CDR1 as SEHNR and CDR2 as FQNEAQ (reference sequence). CDR3 length: 15 residues. J was trimmed by 7 bases and V by 6 bases; bases with no gene match: 11.

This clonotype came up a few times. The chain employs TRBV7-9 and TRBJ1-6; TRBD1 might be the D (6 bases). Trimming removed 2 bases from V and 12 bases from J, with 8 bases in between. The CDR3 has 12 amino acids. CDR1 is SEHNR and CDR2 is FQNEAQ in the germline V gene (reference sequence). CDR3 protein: CASSLQGKPLHF. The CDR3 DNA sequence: TGTGCCAGCAGCTTACAGGGGAAACCCCTCCACTTT.

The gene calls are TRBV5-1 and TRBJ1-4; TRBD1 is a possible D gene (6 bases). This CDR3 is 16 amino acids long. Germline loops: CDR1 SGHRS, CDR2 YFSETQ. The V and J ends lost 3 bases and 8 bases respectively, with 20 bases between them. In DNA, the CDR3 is TGCGCCAGCAGCTCCGGCGCAGGGGCGGACACGGAAAAACTGTTTTTT. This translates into CASSSGAGADTEKLFF.

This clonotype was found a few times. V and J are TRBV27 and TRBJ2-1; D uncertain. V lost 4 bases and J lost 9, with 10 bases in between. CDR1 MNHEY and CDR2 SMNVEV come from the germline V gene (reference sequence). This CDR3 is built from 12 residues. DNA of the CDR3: TGTGCCAGCAGTTCCCCAAGCCGTGAGCAGTTCTTC. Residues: CASSSPSREQFF.

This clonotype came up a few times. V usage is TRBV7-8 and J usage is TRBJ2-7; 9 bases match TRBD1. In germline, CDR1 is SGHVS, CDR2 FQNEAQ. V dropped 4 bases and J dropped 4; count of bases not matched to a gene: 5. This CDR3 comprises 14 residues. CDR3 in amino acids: CASSSETGGYEQYF. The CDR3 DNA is TGTGCCAGCAGCTCCGAGACAGGGGGTTACGAGCAGTACTTC. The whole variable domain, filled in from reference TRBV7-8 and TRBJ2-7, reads GAGVSQSPRYKVAKRGQDVALRCDPISGHVSLFWYQQALGQGPEFLTYFQNEAQLDKSGLPSDRFFAERPEGSVSTLKIQRTQQEDSAVYLCASSSETGGYEQYFGPGTRLTVT.

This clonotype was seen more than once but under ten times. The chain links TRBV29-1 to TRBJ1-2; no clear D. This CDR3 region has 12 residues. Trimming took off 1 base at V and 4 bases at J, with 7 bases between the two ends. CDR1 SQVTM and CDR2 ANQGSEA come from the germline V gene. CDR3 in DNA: TGCAGCGTTGAAGGGGCCCCCTATGGCTACACCTTC. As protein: CSVEGAPYGYTF.

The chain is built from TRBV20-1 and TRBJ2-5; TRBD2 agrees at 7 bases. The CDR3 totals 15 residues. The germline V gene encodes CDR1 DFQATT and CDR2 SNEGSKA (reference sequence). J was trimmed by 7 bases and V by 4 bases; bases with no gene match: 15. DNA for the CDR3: TGCAGTGCTATACCCCGCGGTGGGAGGGGCGCGACCCAGTACTTC. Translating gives CSAIPRGGRGATQYF.

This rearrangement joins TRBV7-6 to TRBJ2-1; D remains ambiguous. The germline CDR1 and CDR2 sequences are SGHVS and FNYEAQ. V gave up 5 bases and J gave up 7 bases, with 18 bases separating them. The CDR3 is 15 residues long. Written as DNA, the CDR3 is TGTGCCAGCAGCCCCGGGTCCCCAGGTCTGAATGAGCAGTTCTTC. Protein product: CASSPGSPGLNEQFF.

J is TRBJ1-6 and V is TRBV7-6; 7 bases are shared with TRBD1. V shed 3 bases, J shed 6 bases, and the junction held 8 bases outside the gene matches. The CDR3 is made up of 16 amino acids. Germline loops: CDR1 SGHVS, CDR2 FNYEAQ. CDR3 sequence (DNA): TGTGCCAGCAGCTTGAACAGGGGAGGGGGTAATTCACCCCTCCACTTT. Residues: CASSLNRGGGNSPLHF.

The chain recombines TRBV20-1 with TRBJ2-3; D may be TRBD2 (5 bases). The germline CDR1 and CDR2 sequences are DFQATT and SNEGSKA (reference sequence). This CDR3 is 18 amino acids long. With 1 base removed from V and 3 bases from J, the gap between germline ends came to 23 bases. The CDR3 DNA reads TGCAGTGCTAGAGCCTTCTTAACGTCAGCGGCTATAACAGATACGCAGTATTTT. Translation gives CSARAFLTSAAITDTQYF.

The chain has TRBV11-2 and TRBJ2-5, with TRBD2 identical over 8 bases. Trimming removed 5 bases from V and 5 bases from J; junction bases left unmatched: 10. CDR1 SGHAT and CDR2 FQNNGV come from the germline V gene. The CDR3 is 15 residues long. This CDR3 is CASSPPGRALETQYF. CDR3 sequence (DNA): TGTGCCAGCAGCCCCCCCGGGAGGGCCCTTGAGACCCAGTACTTC.

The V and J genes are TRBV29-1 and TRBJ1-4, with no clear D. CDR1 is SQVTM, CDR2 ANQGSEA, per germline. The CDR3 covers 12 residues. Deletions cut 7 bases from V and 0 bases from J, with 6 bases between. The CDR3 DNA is TGCAGCGGGGCAACAACTAATGAAAAACTGTTTTTT. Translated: CSGATTNEKLFF.

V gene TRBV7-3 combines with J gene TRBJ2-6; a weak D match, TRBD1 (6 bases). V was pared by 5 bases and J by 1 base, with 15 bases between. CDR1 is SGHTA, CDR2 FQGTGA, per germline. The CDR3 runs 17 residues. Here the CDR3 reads CASSRLGGRSGANVLTF. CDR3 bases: TGTGCCAGCAGCCGCCTAGGGGGAAGATCTGGGGCCAACGTCCTGACTTTC.